Listed here are 25 T cell receptor beta chains from one sample, sequenced in a study of cytomegalovirus exposure and HLA in healthy donors. This PCR relied on a set of 60 Vbeta primers and 13 Jbeta primers. Assay: immunoSEQ multiplex PCR; the TCRdb copy retains only in-frame clones and omits some. Listed are 90,000 to 130,000 clones; less than 4.5% falls within the top ten. The sequencing input was PBMCs. These receptor sequences come from a man aged 25 to 40 in good health and CMV-seronegative.

The chain is built from TRBV5-1 and TRBJ2-7; D remains unclear. Germline V gives CDR1 SGHRS, CDR2 YFSETQ. CDR3 length: 13 residues. Trimming removed 4 bases from V and 7 bases from J, with 15 bases in between. CDR3 sequence: CASSLDATGEQYF. CDR3 sequence (DNA): TGCGCCAGCAGCCTGGACGCTACGGGTGAGCAGTACTTC.

The J gene is TRBJ2-7, the V gene TRBV5-6, with TRBD2 matching over 9 bases. J was trimmed by 2 bases and V by 0 bases; bases with no gene match: 6. Germline loops: CDR1 SGHDT, CDR2 YYEEEE. This CDR3 is 16 amino acids long. The CDR3: CASSLGLAGAPYEQYF. CDR3 DNA: TGTGCCAGCAGCTTGGGGTTAGCGGGGGCCCCCTACGAGCAGTACTTC. Variable domain in full (rest from reference TRBV5-6 and TRBJ2-7): DAGVTQSPTHLIKTRGQQVTLRCSPKSGHDTVSWYQQALGQGPQFIFQYYEEEERQRGNFPDRFSGHQFPNYSSELNVNALLLGDSALYLCASSLGLAGAPYEQYFGPGTRLTVT.

In DNA, the CDR3 is TGTGCCAGCAGCTTAAACGGTTATGGCTACACCTTC. Protein sequence: CASSLNGYGYTF. This chain uses TRBV11-2 with TRBJ1-2; D gene uncertain. Germline V gives CDR1 SGHAT, CDR2 FQNNGV. The CDR3 is 12 residues long. V gave up 2 bases and J gave up 5 bases, with 6 bases separating them. Full variable domain (missing parts from reference TRBV11-2 and TRBJ1-2): EAGVAQSPRYKIIEKRQSVAFWCNPISGHATLYWYQQILGQGPKLLIQFQNNGVVDDSQLPKDRFSAERLKGVDSTLKIQPAKLEDSAVYLCASSLNGYGYTFGSGTRLTVV.

J is TRBJ2-5 and V is TRBV11-3; 7 bases align to TRBD1. The germline V gene has CDR1 SGHNT and CDR2 YENEEA. Losses at the gene ends were 5 bases for V and 5 bases for J; bases not matched to a gene: 11. This CDR3 comprises 15 residues. The CDR3 loop reads CASSHRTGVVETQYF. The CDR3 DNA is TGTGCCAGCAGCCACAGGACAGGAGTTGTTGAGACCCAGTACTTC.

The chain uses TRBV6-6 and TRBJ2-7, with D possibly being TRBD1 (6 bases). The CDR3 has 14 residues. Trimming took off 3 bases at V and 5 bases at J, with 14 bases between the two ends. CDR1 and CDR2 (germline): MNHNY, SVGAGI (reference sequence). The CDR3 sequence is CASSYLLDSNEQYF. The CDR3, as DNA: TGTGCCAGCAGTTATCTACTGGACAGTAACGAGCAGTACTTC.

For the CDR3, the DNA is TGTGCCAGCAGCTTAGTCTGGAGGGACGGGGAAAAAAACATTCAGTACTTC. This gives the protein CASSLVWRDGEKNIQYF. V gene TRBV7-8 combines with J gene TRBJ2-4; possibly TRBD2 for D (6 bases). Per germline, CDR1 SGHVS and CDR2 FQNEAQ. This CDR3 comprises 17 residues. Trimming cost V 1 base and J 4 bases, with 17 bases left between them.

The chain links TRBV7-9 to TRBJ2-2; 7 positions match TRBD2. J was trimmed by 2 bases and V by 3 bases; bases with no gene match: 3. There are 15 residues in the CDR3. Per germline, CDR1 SEHNR and CDR2 FQNEAQ (reference sequence). CDR3 nucleotides: TGTGCCAGCAGCTTTGGCGGGGGAAACACCGGGGAGCTGTTTTTT. It specifies CASSFGGGNTGELFF.

The V gene is TRBV4-1, the J gene TRBJ2-5; weak D call: TRBD2 (5 bases). V shed 4 bases and J shed 4 bases, with 19 bases lying between them. The CDR3 length is 16 residues. Germline-derived CDR1 and CDR2 are MGHRA and YSYEKL. This chain's CDR3 is CASSLEGLLGGETQYF. In DNA, the CDR3 is TGCGCCAGCAGCCTAGAGGGCCTCCTCGGAGGAGAGACCCAGTACTTC.

V usage is TRBV2 and J usage is TRBJ1-2; D might be TRBD1 (6 bases). Trimming took off 6 bases at V and 5 bases at J, with 16 bases between the two ends. The CDR3 has 14 residues. Looked up from germline, CDR1 is SNHLY and CDR2 is FYNNEI. The CDR3 DNA reads TGTGCCAGCAGGACCGCAGACAGGTTGTATGGCTACACCTTC. Translated: CASRTADRLYGYTF.

J is TRBJ1-2 and V is TRBV27; D possibly corresponds to TRBD1 (5 bases). This CDR3 is 14 amino acids long. Germline V lookup: CDR1 MNHEY, CDR2 SMNVEV (reference sequence). Trimming removed 3 bases at V and 6 bases at J, with 14 bases between. DNA of the CDR3: TGTGCCAGCAGTTTGTGGCAGGGAAGAAATGGCTACACCTTC. It encodes CASSLWQGRNGYTF.

The chain couples TRBV18 to TRBJ1-6; D is ambiguous. CDR1 is KGHSH, CDR2 LQKENI, per germline. V was shortened by 6 bases and J by 0 bases, with 9 bases between the two germline ends. This CDR3 has 15 residues. Here the CDR3 DNA reads TGTGCCAGCTCTCCGGAGAGCTCCTATAATTCACCCCTCCACTTT. It is translated as CASSPESSYNSPLHF. The full variable domain, its missing parts supplied by reference TRBV18 and TRBJ1-6, is NAGVMQNPRHLVRRRGQEARLRCSPMKGHSHVYWYRQLPEEGLKFMVYLQKENIIDESGMPKERFSAEFPKEGPSILRIQQVVRGDSAAYFCASSPESSYNSPLHFGNGTRLTVT.

This rearrangement joins TRBV27 to TRBJ1-1, with TRBD1 identical over 8 bases. V lost 0 bases and J lost 4; bases outside the gene matches: 1. Per the germline V gene, CDR1 is MNHEY and CDR2 is SMNVEV (reference sequence). The CDR3 contains 14 residues. The CDR3 DNA is TGTGCCAGCAGTTTATCCAGGGGGCGCACTGAAGCTTTCTTT. Translating gives CASSLSRGRTEAFF.

The chain carries TRBV6-1 and TRBJ2-2; D is possibly TRBD2 (5 bases). This CDR3 has 15 residues. Trimming pared 4 bases from V and 3 bases from J, leaving 12 bases between. The germline CDR1 and CDR2 sequences are MNHNS and SASEGT. The CDR3: CASSARGLYTGELFF. The CDR3 nucleotides are TGTGCCAGCAGTGCCCGGGGTCTCTACACCGGGGAGCTGTTTTTT.

This chain links TRBV7-8 with TRBJ1-4; D might be TRBD1 (6 bases). V was cut by 5 bases and J by 4 bases, with 14 bases left in between. Germline assignment: CDR1 SGHVS and CDR2 FQNEAQ. The CDR3 sequence is 15 residues long. This CDR3 reads CASSGPGERNEKLFF. The CDR3 DNA reads as TGTGCCAGCAGCGGACCAGGGGAACGTAATGAAAAACTGTTTTTT.

The rearrangement links TRBV4-1 to TRBJ2-7, with TRBD2 identical over 8 bases. The CDR3 spans 17 residues. V trimming: 4 bases; J trimming: 0 bases; junction bases outside the gene matches: 11. CDR1 and CDR2 (germline): MGHRA, YSYEKL. This CDR3 reads CASSLFPGLEGSYEQYF. Written as DNA, the CDR3 is TGCGCCAGCAGCCTTTTCCCGGGACTAGAGGGCTCCTACGAGCAGTACTTC.

This chain joins TRBV2 and TRBJ1-1; 7 nucleotides agree with TRBD1. The length of the CDR3 is 13 residues. Germline values: CDR1 SNHLY, CDR2 FYNNEI. V lost 7 bases to trimming and J lost 2 bases; unmatched junction nucleotides: 4. The CDR3 reads CASTKGANTEAFF. The CDR3 DNA reads TGTGCCAGCACTAAGGGGGCAAACACTGAAGCTTTCTTT. Full variable domain (missing parts from reference TRBV2 and TRBJ1-1): EPEVTQTPSHQVTQMGQEVILRCVPISNHLYFYWYRQILGQKVEFLVSFYNNEISEKSEIFDDQFSVERPDGSNFTLKIRSTKLEDSAMYFCASTKGANTEAFFGQGTRLTVV.

The V gene is TRBV14, the J gene TRBJ1-2; D uncertain. This CDR3 contains 12 residues. V lost 4 bases, J lost 5 bases, and 8 bases lay in between. Germline CDR1 and CDR2: SGHDN and FVKESK. The CDR3 reads CASSRSLYGYTF. CDR3 sequence (DNA): TGTGCCAGCAGCCGGTCACTATATGGCTACACCTTC. Full variable domain (missing parts from reference TRBV14 and TRBJ1-2): EAGVTQFPSHSVIEKGQTVTLRCDPISGHDNLYWYRRVMGKEIKFLLHFVKESKQDESGMPNNRFLAERTGGTYSTLKVQPAELEDSGVYFCASSRSLYGYTFGSGTRLTVV.

The V and J genes are TRBV5-6 and TRBJ2-7, with D uncertain. CDR1 SGHDT and CDR2 YYEEEE come from the germline V gene. The CDR3 totals 13 residues. Trimming took 0 bases from V and 1 from J, leaving 5 bases between them. The CDR3 nucleotides read TGTGCCAGCAGCTTGGTCGGGTCCTACGAGCAGTACTTC. Its protein product is CASSLVGSYEQYF.

The V gene is TRBV5-6, the J gene TRBJ2-5; 9 bases line up with TRBD1. The J call is uncertain, as TRBJ2-7 better fits the DNA end. Germline CDR1 is SGHDT and CDR2 is YYEEEE. This CDR3 contains 16 residues. CDR3 nucleotides: TGTGCCAGCAGCTTGGTGCTTTGGGACAGGGACCACGAGCAGTACTTC. Its translation is CASSLVLWDRDHEQYF.

The chain has TRBV5-4 and TRBJ1-1; 7 nucleotides match TRBD1. CDR3 length: 14 amino acids. In germline, CDR1 is SGHNT, CDR2 YYREEE (reference sequence). Unmatched junction bases numbered 6, after V lost 4 bases and J lost 3 bases. The CDR3 protein is CASSDGTEYTEAFF. For the CDR3, the DNA is TGTGCCAGCAGCGACGGGACAGAATACACTGAAGCTTTCTTT. The full variable domain, rest sourced from reference TRBV5-4 and TRBJ1-1, is ETGVTQSPTHLIKTRGQQVTLRCSSQSGHNTVSWYQQALGQGPQFIFQYYREEENGRGNFPPRFSGLQFPNYSSELNVNALELDDSALYLCASSDGTEYTEAFFGQGTRLTVV.

This chain connects TRBV4-2 to TRBJ2-1; 14 bases are shared with TRBD2. The CDR3 runs 17 residues. Trimming took 4 bases from V and 4 from J; bases not matched to a gene: 6. Germline CDR1 is LGHNA and CDR2 is YNFKEQ. The CDR3 loop reads CASSPRLAGGIYNEQFF. CDR3 bases: TGTGCCAGCAGCCCCCGACTAGCGGGGGGGATTTACAATGAGCAGTTCTTC.

The V gene is TRBV15, the J gene TRBJ1-4; the D is unclear. With 1 base removed from V and 7 bases from J, the gap between germline ends came to 13 bases. CDR1 and CDR2 from the germline V gene are LNHNV and YYDKDF (reference sequence). This CDR3 is built from 15 residues. CDR3 amino acids: CATSRGGQESEKLFF. The CDR3 DNA sequence: TGTGCCACCAGCAGAGGTGGGCAGGAAAGTGAAAAACTGTTTTTT.

The chain joins TRBV6-5 to TRBJ1-4; D unclear. Trimming pared 4 bases from V and 6 bases from J, leaving 12 bases between. Looked up from germline, CDR1 is MNHEY and CDR2 is SVGAGI. The length of the CDR3 is 14 residues. As DNA, the CDR3 is TGTGCCAGCAGTTCGGGCGGGGAGGATGAAAAACTGTTTTTT. Amino acid sequence: CASSSGGEDEKLFF.

V usage is TRBV12-1 and J usage is TRBJ2-1; the table names TRBD2, a call not compared with the DNA. TRBV12-1 is flagged as a pseudogene. The CDR3 is 13 residues long. The DNA of the CDR3 is TGTGCCAGCAGCTTTAACGGGTCGGGTGAGCAGTTCTTC. Its protein is CASSFNGSGEQFF.

Concerning this clone itself: The same CDR3 can be traced to other DNA sequences in this sample. The J gene is TRBJ2-2, the V gene TRBV5-1; 9 nucleotides match TRBD2. The germline V gene encodes CDR1 SGHRS and CDR2 YFSETQ. The CDR3 is 15 residues long. Trimming at V came to 2 bases and at J to 4 bases, leaving 3 bases not matched to a gene. The CDR3 is CASSFLAGSTGELFF. The DNA of the CDR3 is TGCGCCAGCAGCTTCCTAGCGGGGAGCACCGGGGAGCTGTTTTTT.